This T cell receptor beta chain was identified during a study of T-cell reconstitution after alpha-beta-depleted transplantation in children. As for this clonotype: No antigen is known for it.

V was shortened by 0 bases and J by 1 base, with 10 bases between the two germline ends. CDR3 length: 15 residues. Germline V gene lookup returns CDR1 SGHRS and CDR2 YFSETQ. Study results and limitations: About two months after transplant, alpha-beta T cells reportedly came from several hundred expanded graft clones.

Unique molecular identifiers featured in how the TCRbeta library was prepared. TCRdb ran MiXCR on the PCR reads and lists one entry per CDR3 protein. The table includes some 81,000 distinct CDR3 sequences, 12% to 15% detected once. Material: PBMCs, mostly from graft donor cells, obtained 180 days after TCRalphabeta/CD19-depleted stem cell transplant. This chain connects TRBV5-1 to TRBJ1-1, with D possibly TRBD1 on 6 matching bases. The sequence derives from a male patient between 2 and 15 years old who had a stem cell transplant for acute lymphoblastic leukemia, so the T cells may come from the graft donor. CDR3 amino acids: CASSLALGQNTEAFF. Written as DNA, the CDR3 is TGCGCCAGCAGCTTGGCCCTGGGACAGAACACTGAAGCTTTCTTT.